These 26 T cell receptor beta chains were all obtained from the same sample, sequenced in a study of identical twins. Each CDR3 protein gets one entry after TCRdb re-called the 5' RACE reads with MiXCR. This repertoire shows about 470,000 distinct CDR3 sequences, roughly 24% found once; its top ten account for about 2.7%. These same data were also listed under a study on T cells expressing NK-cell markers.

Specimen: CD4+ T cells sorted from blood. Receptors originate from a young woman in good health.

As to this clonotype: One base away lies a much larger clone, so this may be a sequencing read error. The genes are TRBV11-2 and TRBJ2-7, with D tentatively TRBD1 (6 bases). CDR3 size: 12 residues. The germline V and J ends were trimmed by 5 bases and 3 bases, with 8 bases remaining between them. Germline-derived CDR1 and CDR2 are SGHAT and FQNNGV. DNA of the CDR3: TGTGCCAGCAGCCGGACAGACTACGAGCAGTACTTC. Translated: CASSRTDYEQYF. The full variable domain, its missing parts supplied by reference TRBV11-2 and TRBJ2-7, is EAGVAQSPRYKIIEKRQSVAFWCNPISGHATLYWYQQILGQGPKLLIQFQNNGVVDDSQLPKDRFSAERLKGVDSTLKIQPAKLEDSAVYLCASSRTDYEQYFGPGTRLTVT.

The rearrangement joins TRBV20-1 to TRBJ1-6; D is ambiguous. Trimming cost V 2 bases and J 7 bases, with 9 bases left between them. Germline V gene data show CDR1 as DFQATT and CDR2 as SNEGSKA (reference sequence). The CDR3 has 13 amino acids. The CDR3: CSARPPGNSPLHF. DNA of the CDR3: TGCAGTGCTAGACCCCCAGGAAATTCACCCCTCCACTTT.

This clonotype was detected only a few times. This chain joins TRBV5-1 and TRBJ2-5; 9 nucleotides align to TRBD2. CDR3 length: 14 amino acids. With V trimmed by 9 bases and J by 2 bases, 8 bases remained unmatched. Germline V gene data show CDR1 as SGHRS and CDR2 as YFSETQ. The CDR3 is CATKGLASQETQYF. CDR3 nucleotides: TGCGCCACCAAGGGACTAGCCTCACAAGAGACCCAGTACTTC.

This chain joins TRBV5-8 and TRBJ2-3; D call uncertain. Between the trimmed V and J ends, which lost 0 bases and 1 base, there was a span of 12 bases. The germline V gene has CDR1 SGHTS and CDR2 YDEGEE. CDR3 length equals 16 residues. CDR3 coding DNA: TGTGCCAGCAGCTTGGTACGAGAAGAGGGCACAGATACGCAGTATTTT. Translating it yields CASSLVREEGTDTQYF.

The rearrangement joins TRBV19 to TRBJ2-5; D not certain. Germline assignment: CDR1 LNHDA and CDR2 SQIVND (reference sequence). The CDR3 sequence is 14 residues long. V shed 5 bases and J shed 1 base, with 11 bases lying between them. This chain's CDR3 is CASSLSPTQETQYF. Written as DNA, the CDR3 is TGTGCCAGTAGTTTATCCCCGACCCAAGAGACCCAGTACTTC.

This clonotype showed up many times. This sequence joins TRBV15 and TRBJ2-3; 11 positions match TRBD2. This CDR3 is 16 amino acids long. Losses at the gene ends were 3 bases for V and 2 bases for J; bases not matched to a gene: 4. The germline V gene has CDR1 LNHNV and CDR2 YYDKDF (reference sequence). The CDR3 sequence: CATSSGLAGSTDTQYF. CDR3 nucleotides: TGTGCCACCAGCAGCGGACTAGCGGGCTCCACAGATACGCAGTATTTT.

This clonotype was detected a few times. The CDR3 nucleotides read TGTGCCAGCAGCCCCGGGACAGGATCTGAAAAACTGTTTTTT. Translation: CASSPGTGSEKLFF. The chain carries TRBV7-7 and TRBJ1-4; 8 bases fit TRBD1. Germline V gene data show CDR1 as SSHAT and CDR2 as FNYEAQ (reference sequence). The CDR3 sequence is 14 residues long. With 5 bases clipped from V and 7 bases from J, the junction kept 6 bases outside the gene matches.

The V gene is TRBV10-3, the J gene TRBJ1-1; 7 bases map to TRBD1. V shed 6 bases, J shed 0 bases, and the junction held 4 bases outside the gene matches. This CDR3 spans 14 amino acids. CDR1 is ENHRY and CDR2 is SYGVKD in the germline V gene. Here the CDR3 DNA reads TGTGCCATCAGGGGCACAGGGGTGAACACTGAAGCTTTCTTT. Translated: CAIRGTGVNTEAFF.

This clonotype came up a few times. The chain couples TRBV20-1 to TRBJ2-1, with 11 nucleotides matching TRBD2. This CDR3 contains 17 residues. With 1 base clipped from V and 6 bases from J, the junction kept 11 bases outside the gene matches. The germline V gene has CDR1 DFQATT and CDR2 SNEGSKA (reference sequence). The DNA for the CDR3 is TGCAGTGCTAGAGTCCCTAGCGGGAGGACCCTTCTCAATGAGCAGTTCTTC. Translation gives CSARVPSGRTLLNEQFF.

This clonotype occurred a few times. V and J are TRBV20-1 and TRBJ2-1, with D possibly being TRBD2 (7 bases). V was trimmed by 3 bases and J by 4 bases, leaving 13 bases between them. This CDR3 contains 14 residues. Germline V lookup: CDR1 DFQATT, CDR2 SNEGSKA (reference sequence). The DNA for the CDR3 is TGCAGTGCTAGTGGGGGGGCCCTTTACAATGAGCAGTTCTTC. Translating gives CSASGGALYNEQFF.

The CDR3 loop is CASSLFRRGVSGELFF. For the CDR3, the DNA is TGCGCCAGCAGCTTGTTTCGCCGCGGGGTTAGCGGGGAGCTGTTTTTT. The rearrangement links TRBV5-1 to TRBJ2-2; possibly TRBD2 for D (6 bases). Germline CDR1 and CDR2: SGHRS and YFSETQ. Trimming removed 1 base from V and 7 bases from J, with 17 bases in between. CDR3 length: 16 residues. The full variable domain, with the rest looked up from reference TRBV5-1 and TRBJ2-2, is KAGVTQTPRYLIKTRGQQVTLSCSPISGHRSVSWYQQTPGQGLQFLFEYFSETQRNKGNFPGRFSGRQFSNSRSEMNVSTLELGDSALYLCASSLFRRGVSGELFFGEGSRLTVL.

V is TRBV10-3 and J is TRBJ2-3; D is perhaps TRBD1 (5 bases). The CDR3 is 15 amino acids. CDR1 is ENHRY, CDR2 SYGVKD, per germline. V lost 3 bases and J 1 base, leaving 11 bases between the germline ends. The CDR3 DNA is TGTGCCATCAGTGACTTGGACACGGGCACAGATACGCAGTATTTT. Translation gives CAISDLDTGTDTQYF.

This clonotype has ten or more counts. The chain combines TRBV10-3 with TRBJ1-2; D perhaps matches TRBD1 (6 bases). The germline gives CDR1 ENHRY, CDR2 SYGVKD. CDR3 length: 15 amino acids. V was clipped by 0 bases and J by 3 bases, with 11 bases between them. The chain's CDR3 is CAISESRTVHYGYTF. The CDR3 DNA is TGTGCCATCAGTGAGTCAAGGACAGTCCACTATGGCTACACCTTC.

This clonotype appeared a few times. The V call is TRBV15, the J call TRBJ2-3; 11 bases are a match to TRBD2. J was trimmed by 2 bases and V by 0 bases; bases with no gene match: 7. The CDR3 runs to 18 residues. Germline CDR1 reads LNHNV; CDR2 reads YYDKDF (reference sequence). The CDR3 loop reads CATSRDPGTSGLTDTQYF. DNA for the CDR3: TGTGCCACCAGCAGAGACCCCGGGACTAGCGGCCTCACAGATACGCAGTATTTT.

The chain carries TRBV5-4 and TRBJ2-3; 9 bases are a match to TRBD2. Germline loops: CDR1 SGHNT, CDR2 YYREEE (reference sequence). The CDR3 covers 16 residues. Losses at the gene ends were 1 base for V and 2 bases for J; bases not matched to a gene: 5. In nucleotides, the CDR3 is TGTGCCAGCAGCTTGTGGCTAGCGGGGAACACAGATACGCAGTATTTT. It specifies CASSLWLAGNTDTQYF.

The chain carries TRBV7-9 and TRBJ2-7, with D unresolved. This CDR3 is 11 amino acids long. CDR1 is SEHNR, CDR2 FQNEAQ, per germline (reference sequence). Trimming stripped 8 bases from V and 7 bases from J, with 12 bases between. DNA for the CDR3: TGTGCCAGCTCTCTGATGCAGGAGCAGTACTTC. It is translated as CASSLMQEQYF.

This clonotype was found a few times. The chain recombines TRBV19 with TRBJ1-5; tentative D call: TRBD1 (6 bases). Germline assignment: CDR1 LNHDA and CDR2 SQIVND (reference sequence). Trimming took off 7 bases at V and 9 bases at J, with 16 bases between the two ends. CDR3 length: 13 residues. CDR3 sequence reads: CASNLDSQGPQHF. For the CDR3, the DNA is TGTGCCAGTAACTTGGACAGCCAGGGGCCCCAGCATTTT.

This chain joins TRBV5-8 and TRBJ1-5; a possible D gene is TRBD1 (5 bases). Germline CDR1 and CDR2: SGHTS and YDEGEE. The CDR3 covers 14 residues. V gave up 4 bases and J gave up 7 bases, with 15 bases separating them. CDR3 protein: CASSTGERPQPQHF. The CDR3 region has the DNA TGTGCCAGCAGCACGGGGGAGAGGCCCCAGCCCCAGCATTTT. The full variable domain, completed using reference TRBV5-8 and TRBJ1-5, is EAGVTQSPTHLIKTRGQQATLRCSPISGHTSVYWYQQALGLGLQFLLWYDEGEERNRGNFPPRFSGRQFPNYSSELNVNALELEDSALYLCASSTGERPQPQHFGDGTRLSIL.

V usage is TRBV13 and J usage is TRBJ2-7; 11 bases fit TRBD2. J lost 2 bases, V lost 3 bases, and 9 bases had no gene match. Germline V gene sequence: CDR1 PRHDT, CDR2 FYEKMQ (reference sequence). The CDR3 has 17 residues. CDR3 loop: CASSFRRTSGRTYEQYF. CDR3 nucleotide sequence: TGTGCCAGCAGCTTTCGGCGGACTAGCGGGCGTACCTACGAGCAGTACTTC.

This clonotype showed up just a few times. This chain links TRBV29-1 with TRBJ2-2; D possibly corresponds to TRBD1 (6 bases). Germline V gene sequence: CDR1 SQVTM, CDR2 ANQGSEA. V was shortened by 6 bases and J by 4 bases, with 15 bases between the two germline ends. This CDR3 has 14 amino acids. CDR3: CSVLRDTTTGELFF. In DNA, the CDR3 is TGCAGCGTCCTCCGGGACACAACCACCGGGGAGCTGTTTTTT.

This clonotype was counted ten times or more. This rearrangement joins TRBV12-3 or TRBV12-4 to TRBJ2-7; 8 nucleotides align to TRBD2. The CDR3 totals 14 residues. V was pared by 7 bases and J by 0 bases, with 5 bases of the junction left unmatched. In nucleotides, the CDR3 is TGTGCCAGCAAGCCGAGCGGGGGCTCCTACGAGCAGTACTTC. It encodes CASKPSGGSYEQYF.

Here the CDR3 DNA reads TGTGCCAGCAGCTTATTGTCCGGAAGTTCGGAAGCTTTCTTT. Encoded protein: CASSLLSGSSEAFF. This chain joins TRBV7-3 and TRBJ1-1; D uncertain. V lost 2 bases and J 8 bases, leaving 15 bases between the germline ends. The CDR3 spans 14 residues. Looked up from germline, CDR1 is SGHTA and CDR2 is FQGTGA.

CDR3 nucleotides: TGTGCCAGCAGTCCTCTCCGTAAGCAGTACTTC. Protein product: CASSPLRKQYF. The chain has TRBV12-3 or TRBV12-4 and TRBJ2-7; no clear D gene. This CDR3 is built from 11 residues. Trimming removed 5 bases from V and 8 bases from J, with 10 bases in between.

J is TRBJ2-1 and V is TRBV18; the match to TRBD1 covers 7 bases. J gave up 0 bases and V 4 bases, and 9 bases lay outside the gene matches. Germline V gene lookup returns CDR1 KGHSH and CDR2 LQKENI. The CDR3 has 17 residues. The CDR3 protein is CASSLGQVGLSYNEQFF. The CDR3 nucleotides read TGTGCCAGCTCACTCGGACAGGTCGGTCTCTCCTACAATGAGCAGTTCTTC. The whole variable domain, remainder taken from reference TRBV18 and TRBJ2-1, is NAGVMQNPRHLVRRRGQEARLRCSPMKGHSHVYWYRQLPEEGLKFMVYLQKENIIDESGMPKERFSAEFPKEGPSILRIQQVVRGDSAAYFCASSLGQVGLSYNEQFFGPGTRLTVL.

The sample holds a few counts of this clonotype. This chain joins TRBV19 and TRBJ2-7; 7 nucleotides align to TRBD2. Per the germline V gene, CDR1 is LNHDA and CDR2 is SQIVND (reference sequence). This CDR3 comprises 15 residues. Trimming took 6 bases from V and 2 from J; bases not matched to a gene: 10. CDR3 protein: CASRPRGGGTYEQYF. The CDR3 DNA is TGTGCCAGTAGACCCCGTGGGGGGGGAACCTACGAGCAGTACTTC.

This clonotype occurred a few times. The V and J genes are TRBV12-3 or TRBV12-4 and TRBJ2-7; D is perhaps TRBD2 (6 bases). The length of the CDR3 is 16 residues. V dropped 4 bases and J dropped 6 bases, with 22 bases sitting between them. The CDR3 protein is CASSWAGTGRPGEQYF. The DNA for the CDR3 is TGTGCCAGCAGTTGGGCGGGGACGGGGCGTCCGGGCGAGCAGTACTTC.